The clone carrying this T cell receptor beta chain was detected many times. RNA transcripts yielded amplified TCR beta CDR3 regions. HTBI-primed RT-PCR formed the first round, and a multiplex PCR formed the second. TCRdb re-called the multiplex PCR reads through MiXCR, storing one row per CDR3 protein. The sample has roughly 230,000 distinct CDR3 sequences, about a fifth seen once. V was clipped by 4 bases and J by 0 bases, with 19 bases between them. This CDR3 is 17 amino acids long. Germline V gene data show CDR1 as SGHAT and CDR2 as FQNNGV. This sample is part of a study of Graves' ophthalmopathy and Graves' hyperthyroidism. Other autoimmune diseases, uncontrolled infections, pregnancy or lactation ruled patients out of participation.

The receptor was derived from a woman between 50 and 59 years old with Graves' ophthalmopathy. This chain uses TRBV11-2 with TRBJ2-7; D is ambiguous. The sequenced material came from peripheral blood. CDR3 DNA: TGTGCCAGCAGCTCCTACCGGGCGGACGGTAGCTCCTACGAGCAGTACTTC. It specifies CASSSYRADGSSYEQYF. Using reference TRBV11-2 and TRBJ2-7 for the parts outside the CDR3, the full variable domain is EAGVAQSPRYKIIEKRQSVAFWCNPISGHATLYWYQQILGQGPKLLIQFQNNGVVDDSQLPKDRFSAERLKGVDSTLKIQPAKLEDSAVYLCASSSYRADGSSYEQYFGPGTRLTVT.